Below, 27 T cell receptor beta chains from the same sample are listed, as sequenced in a study of glioma-infiltrating T cells after dendritic cell vaccination. Assay used: immunoSEQ multiplex PCR; TCRdb lists only in-frame clones, some missing. Of tens of thousands of clones listed, around 87% are singletons. Time point: after dendritic cell vaccination, including at tumor progression/relapse. This material consisted of blood, taken after dendritic cell vaccination. The receptors derive from a human donor with glioblastoma.

The chain combines TRBV7-2 with TRBJ1-3; TRBD1 aligns across 8 bases. This CDR3 region has 16 residues. Germline loops: CDR1 SGHTA, CDR2 FQGNSA. Unmatched junction bases numbered 5, after V lost 4 bases and J lost 0 bases. CDR3 sequence reads: CASSSGQAISGNTIYF. The CDR3, as DNA: TGTGCCAGCAGCTCGGGACAGGCGATCTCTGGAAACACCATATATTTT. The full variable domain, in which reference TRBV7-2 and TRBJ1-3 provide the parts outside the CDR3, is GAGVSQSPSNKVTEKGKDVELRCDPISGHTALYWYRQSLGQGLEFLIYFQGNSAPDKSGLPSDRFSAERTGGSVSTLTIQRTQQEDSAVYLCASSSGQAISGNTIYFGEGSWLTVV.

The rearrangement links TRBV9 to TRBJ1-1; 8 bases fit TRBD1. Germline V CDR1 and CDR2: SGDLS, YYNGEE. The CDR3 extends over 14 amino acids. V dropped 3 bases and J dropped 5; count of bases not matched to a gene: 6. The CDR3: CASSAGQGETEAFF. Here the CDR3 DNA reads TGTGCCAGCAGCGCAGGACAGGGTGAGACTGAAGCTTTCTTT.

This sequence joins TRBV7-7 and TRBJ2-5, with D possibly TRBD1 on 6 matching bases. Germline V gene lookup returns CDR1 SSHAT and CDR2 FNYEAQ (reference sequence). Trimming cost V 5 bases and J 3 bases, with 16 bases left between them. The CDR3 loop spans 15 amino acids. The CDR3 DNA is TGTGCCAGCAGCGACTACAAGGACAGTGAAGAGACCCAGTACTTC. Its protein product is CASSDYKDSEETQYF.

The chain is built from TRBV6-1 and TRBJ2-2, with 8 bases aligning to TRBD1. The CDR3 sequence is 16 residues long. Trimming removed 4 bases from V and 1 base from J; junction bases left unmatched: 5. CDR1 MNHNS and CDR2 SASEGT come from the germline V gene. CDR3 sequence (DNA): TGTGCCAGCAGTGTACACAGGGGGAAGAACACCGGGGAGCTGTTTTTT. Its protein product is CASSVHRGKNTGELFF.

DNA for the CDR3: TGTGCCAGCAGTCCGGGACTAGCGGGAGTGGCGCAGTATTTT. Amino acid sequence: CASSPGLAGVAQYF. V and J are TRBV27 and TRBJ2-3; 14 bases are a match to TRBD2. The germline V gene encodes CDR1 MNHEY and CDR2 SMNVEV (reference sequence). The CDR3 covers 14 residues. V shed 5 bases, J shed 10 bases, and the junction held 5 bases outside the gene matches.

This clone was picked up a small number of times. The chain uses TRBV11-1 and TRBJ2-2, with D perhaps matching TRBD2 (5 bases). V dropped 5 bases and J dropped 4 bases, with 14 bases sitting between them. The CDR3 loop spans 15 amino acids. Germline values: CDR1 SGHAT, CDR2 FQDESV (reference sequence). CDR3 sequence: CASSPSRRATGELFF. Here the CDR3 DNA reads TGTGCCAGCAGCCCCTCCAGGCGGGCCACCGGGGAGCTGTTTTTT.

This clone turned up a few times. The gene calls are TRBV27 and TRBJ1-5; D is perhaps TRBD1 (5 bases). Germline V gene sequence: CDR1 MNHEY, CDR2 SMNVEV (reference sequence). The CDR3 length is 15 residues. Between the trimmed V and J ends, which lost 4 bases and 3 bases, there was a span of 13 bases. The CDR3 nucleotides read TGTGCCAGCAGTTGGGACTCGGGGGACAATCAGCCCCAGCATTTT. It translates to CASSWDSGDNQPQHF.

The CDR3 is CASSLATSGATDTQYF. DNA of the CDR3: TGTGCCAGCAGCTTAGCGACTAGCGGGGCCACAGATACGCAGTATTTT. The chain combines TRBV7-8 with TRBJ2-3; 11 bases map to TRBD2. Germline V gene lookup returns CDR1 SGHVS and CDR2 FQNEAQ. This CDR3 spans 16 amino acids. Losses at the gene ends were 0 bases for V and 2 bases for J; bases not matched to a gene: 1.

The CDR3 DNA reads as TGTGCCAGCAGCTTCCTACTAGCGGTGAGCACAGATACGCAGTATTTT. It encodes CASSFLLAVSTDTQYF. J is TRBJ2-3 and V is TRBV7-2, with 8 bases fitting TRBD2. Germline V gene sequence: CDR1 SGHTA, CDR2 FQGNSA. The CDR3 loop spans 16 amino acids. J gave up 0 bases and V 3 bases, and 5 bases lay outside the gene matches.

V usage is TRBV25-1 and J usage is TRBJ2-1; 7 positions match TRBD1. The CDR3 has 14 amino acids. The V gene end was trimmed by 6 bases and the J gene end by 7 bases; junction bases not matched to a gene: 9. Germline values: CDR1 MGHDK, CDR2 SYGVNS. CDR3 amino acids: CASRSGGLGNEQFF. The CDR3 DNA reads TGTGCCAGCAGATCAGGGGGTCTAGGGAATGAGCAGTTCTTC.

This clone was observed once. The identical CDR3 is also encoded by other nucleotide sequences in the sample. V usage is TRBV29-1 and J usage is TRBJ1-1; weak D call: TRBD1 (5 bases). V shed 7 bases and J shed 8 bases, with 8 bases lying between them. Germline V gives CDR1 SQVTM, CDR2 ANQGSEA. This CDR3 is 9 amino acids long. CDR3 in amino acids: CSAGGEAFF. In DNA form, the CDR3 reads TGCAGCGCCGGGGGGGAAGCTTTCTTT.

V gene TRBV5-4 combines with J gene TRBJ2-5; D is undetermined. Germline CDR1 SGHNT, CDR2 YYREEE (reference sequence). CDR3 length: 12 amino acids. V was shortened by 4 bases and J by 2 bases, with 6 bases between the two germline ends. The CDR3 protein is CASSRAQETQYF. The CDR3 DNA reads as TGTGCCAGCAGCCGAGCTCAAGAGACCCAGTACTTC.

The genes are TRBV11-2 and TRBJ1-3, with unresolved D. From germline, CDR1 is SGHAT and CDR2 FQNNGV. CDR3 length equals 15 residues. V lost 7 bases, J lost 0 bases, and 13 bases lay in between. The CDR3 protein is CASTPQAISGNTIYF. The CDR3 DNA follows: TGTGCCAGCACCCCGCAGGCTATCTCTGGAAACACCATATATTTT.

The chain recombines TRBV11-2 with TRBJ1-5, with D unresolved. The CDR3 sequence is 16 residues long. The ends were cut back, 0 bases at V and 2 bases at J, with 11 bases in the middle. The germline V gene encodes CDR1 SGHAT and CDR2 FQNNGV. The chain's CDR3 is CASSLDFQARNQPQHF. The DNA for the CDR3 is TGTGCCAGCAGCTTAGATTTTCAGGCGCGCAATCAGCCCCAGCATTTT.

The gene calls are TRBV18 and TRBJ2-5; tentatively, D is TRBD1 (6 bases). V was clipped by 5 bases and J by 5 bases, with 12 bases between them. CDR3 length: 13 residues. Germline V lookup: CDR1 KGHSH, CDR2 LQKENI. The CDR3 protein is CASSGLGAETQYF. CDR3 DNA: TGTGCCAGCTCAGGCCTGGGGGCGGAGACCCAGTACTTC. The variable domain in full, with the rest retrieved from reference TRBV18 and TRBJ2-5, is NAGVMQNPRHLVRRRGQEARLRCSPMKGHSHVYWYRQLPEEGLKFMVYLQKENIIDESGMPKERFSAEFPKEGPSILRIQQVVRGDSAAYFCASSGLGAETQYFGPGTRLLVL.

This CDR3 reads CASSWTGYTEAFF. For the CDR3, the DNA is TGTGCCAGCAGCTGGACAGGGTATACTGAAGCTTTCTTT. The chain links TRBV7-9 to TRBJ1-1; TRBD1 agrees at 8 bases. V shed 4 bases, J shed 5 bases, and the junction held 3 bases outside the gene matches. The germline CDR1 and CDR2 sequences are SEHNR and FQNEAQ (reference sequence). This CDR3 is built from 13 residues.

The chain is built from TRBV2 and TRBJ1-2; 9 bases match TRBD1. J was trimmed by 10 bases and V by 7 bases; bases with no gene match: 7. The CDR3 consists of 12 residues. Germline lookup yields CDR1 SNHLY and CDR2 FYNNEI. The CDR3 DNA sequence: TGTGCCAGCAAGGACAGGGGCTACCACTACACCTTC. It translates to CASKDRGYHYTF.

The V call is TRBV7-6, the J call TRBJ2-5, with TRBD2 matching over 10 bases. Germline loops: CDR1 SGHVS, CDR2 FNYEAQ. Trimming at V came to 10 bases and at J to 5 bases, leaving 16 bases not matched to a gene. The CDR3 is 16 amino acids. The DNA of the CDR3 is TGTGCCACCAATCAGTGGGCAGCGGGAGGGCCTGAGACCCAGTACTTC. This encodes CATNQWAAGGPETQYF.

The gene calls are TRBV6-5 and TRBJ2-3; possible D gene TRBD2, 5 bases. This CDR3 comprises 13 residues. CDR1 and CDR2 from the germline V gene are MNHEY and SVGAGI. Trimming removed 6 bases from V and 0 bases from J, with 7 bases in between. The CDR3, as DNA: TGTGCCAGCAGAAGCGGTAGCACAGATACGCAGTATTTT. Protein: CASRSGSTDTQYF.

This chain connects TRBV4-3 to TRBJ2-1; D gene ambiguous. Between the trimmed V and J ends, which lost 0 bases and 4 bases, there was a span of 10 bases. The CDR3 runs 15 residues. Germline-derived CDR1 and CDR2 are LGHNA and YSLEER. The CDR3 loop is CASSQDRKEYNEQFF. CDR3 in DNA: TGCGCCAGCAGCCAAGATCGGAAGGAGTACAATGAGCAGTTCTTC.

This clone was seen more than once but under ten times. The chain has TRBV29-1 and TRBJ1-1, with D possibly matching TRBD1 (5 bases). CDR1 and CDR2 from the germline V gene are SQVTM and ANQGSEA. V lost 7 bases and J lost 1, with 13 bases in between. The CDR3 contains 13 residues. The CDR3 loop is CSAFGGRNTEAFF. The CDR3 nucleotides read TGCAGCGCCTTTGGGGGGAGGAACACTGAAGCTTTCTTT. Filled out from reference TRBV29-1 and TRBJ1-1, the complete variable domain reads SAVISQKPSRDICQRGTSLTIQCQVDSQVTMMFWYRQQPGQSLTLIATANQGSEATYESGFVIDKFPISRPNLTFSTLTVSNMSPEDSSIYLCSAFGGRNTEAFFGQGTRLTVV.

This clone has just one count. The chain is built from TRBV9 and TRBJ2-3, with 8 bases matching TRBD1. Germline assignment: CDR1 SGDLS and CDR2 YYNGEE. The CDR3 has 15 amino acids. The trim removed 2 bases at V and 2 bases at J, leaving 4 bases unmatched. This chain's CDR3 is CASSVQGASTDTQYF. CDR3 nucleotide sequence: TGTGCCAGCAGCGTTCAGGGGGCATCCACAGATACGCAGTATTTT.

The chain links TRBV6-5 to TRBJ1-6, with 10 bases identical to TRBD1. With 7 bases clipped from V and 9 bases from J, the junction kept 6 bases outside the gene matches. The CDR3 is made up of 14 amino acids. Germline values: CDR1 MNHEY, CDR2 SVGAGI. Written as DNA, the CDR3 is TGTGCCAGCACCCCGGGGGACAGGGGTTCACCCCTCCACTTT. It yields the protein CASTPGDRGSPLHF.

V usage is TRBV30 and J usage is TRBJ2-5, with TRBD1 as a possible D gene (6 bases). This CDR3 spans 15 amino acids. Germline V lookup: CDR1 GTSNPN, CDR2 SVGIG (reference sequence). The V and J ends lost 1 base and 2 bases respectively, with 14 bases between them. DNA of the CDR3: TGTGCCTGGAGTGCACGAACAGGGATTCAAGAGACCCAGTACTTC. Its translation is CAWSARTGIQETQYF.

This clone was recorded once. The chain uses TRBV19 and TRBJ1-2; 10 bases are shared with TRBD1. The CDR3 is 15 residues long. Germline V gene sequence: CDR1 LNHDA, CDR2 SQIVND (reference sequence). The V gene end was trimmed by 6 bases and the J gene end by 1 base; junction bases not matched to a gene: 5. CDR3 sequence reads: CASRPWTGGNYGYTF. The CDR3 DNA reads as TGTGCCAGTAGGCCTTGGACAGGGGGTAACTATGGCTACACCTTC.

The gene calls are TRBV29-1 and TRBJ1-2; 7 nucleotides match TRBD1. Germline assignment: CDR1 SQVTM and CDR2 ANQGSEA. The CDR3 length is 15 residues. The junction had 10 bases not matched to a gene; V was cut back by 2 bases and J by 4 bases. In nucleotides, the CDR3 is TGCAGCGTTGAACCTAAGGGGGCTTCTATCTATGGCTACACCTTC. Protein sequence: CSVEPKGASIYGYTF.

V and J are TRBV7-8 and TRBJ2-3; tentative D call: TRBD2 (6 bases). V was trimmed by 10 bases and J by 0 bases, leaving 14 bases between them. The germline V gene has CDR1 SGHVS and CDR2 FQNEAQ. This CDR3 spans 14 amino acids. CDR3 residues: CATNSGASTDTQYF. Written as DNA, the CDR3 is TGTGCCACCAATAGCGGAGCTAGCACAGATACGCAGTATTTT.